What follows are 19 T cell receptor beta chains derived from one specimen sequenced in a study of shared clonotypes between healthy human individuals. Sequencing used immunoSEQ multiplex PCR; TCRdb keeps in-frame clones, though not all of them. In the table there are over a million clones, around 98.5% of which are singletons. The sequenced sample was naive CD4+ T cells sorted from blood. This sample's subset: CD45RA+ positively selected. The receptors shown here come from a man between 25 and 39 years old in good health.

The rearrangement links TRBV2 to TRBJ1-1; no firm D call. This CDR3 region has 11 residues. Germline V lookup: CDR1 SNHLY, CDR2 FYNNEI. Trimming left V 1 base short and J 4 bases short, with 1 base between. The CDR3 here is CASSEGTEAFF. The CDR3 DNA follows: TGTGCCAGCAGTGAAGGCACTGAAGCTTTCTTT. Together with reference TRBV2 and TRBJ1-1, the CDR3 gives the full variable domain: EPEVTQTPSHQVTQMGQEVILRCVPISNHLYFYWYRQILGQKVEFLVSFYNNEISEKSEIFDDQFSVERPDGSNFTLKIRSTKLEDSAMYFCASSEGTEAFFGQGTRLTVV.

The rearrangement uses TRBV15 and TRBJ2-7, with 7 bases matching TRBD2. The CDR3 is made up of 17 amino acids. The trim removed 0 bases at V and 2 bases at J, leaving 10 bases unmatched. The germline V gene has CDR1 LNHNV and CDR2 YYDKDF (reference sequence). CDR3 nucleotides: TGTGCCACCAGCAGAGATCCCAAGCGGGATCCGACCTACGAGCAGTACTTC. This sequence encodes CATSRDPKRDPTYEQYF. Complete variable domain (other parts from reference TRBV15 and TRBJ2-7): DAMVIQNPRYQVTQFGKPVTLSCSQTLNHNVMYWYQQKSSQAPKLLFHYYDKDFNNEADTPDNFQSRRPNTSFCFLDIRSPGLGDTAMYLCATSRDPKRDPTYEQYFGPGTRLTVT.

V is TRBV7-3 and J is TRBJ2-7, with 7 bases identical to TRBD1. After removal of 5 bases from V and 5 bases from J, the junction contained 15 bases not matched to a gene. This CDR3 is built from 16 residues. Per germline, CDR1 SGHTA and CDR2 FQGTGA. The CDR3 bases are TGTGCCAGCAGCCCCTCCGCGACAGGGACGCGGAACGAGCAGTACTTC. Protein sequence: CASSPSATGTRNEQYF.

This clone was counted a single time. Other DNA sequences in the same sample also yield this CDR3. This chain links TRBV5-1 with TRBJ2-1, with D possibly TRBD2 on 5 matching bases. Trimming took off 0 bases at V and 4 bases at J, with 14 bases between the two ends. The CDR3 extends over 16 amino acids. Germline values: CDR1 SGHRS, CDR2 YFSETQ. The CDR3 DNA is TGCGCCAGCAGCTTGGTCGCGGCGGGCGCGTACAATGAGCAGTTCTTC. Translation: CASSLVAAGAYNEQFF.

Of note for this clone: The sample holds other DNA sequences that translate to the same CDR3. In DNA form, the CDR3 reads TGTGCCAGCAGCTTAGTTTTCCAAGAGACCCAGTACTTC. Translated: CASSLVFQETQYF. The rearrangement joins TRBV7-2 to TRBJ2-5; D gene ambiguous. The germline V gene has CDR1 SGHTA and CDR2 FQGNSA. The CDR3 runs 13 residues. V was shortened by 1 base and J by 1 base, with 4 bases between the two germline ends.

The chain uses TRBV6-1 and TRBJ2-3; D is uncertain. Germline lookup yields CDR1 MNHNS and CDR2 SASEGT. CDR3 size: 13 residues. Trimming took 5 bases from V and 1 from J, leaving 7 bases between them. In nucleotides, the CDR3 is TGTGCCAGCAGTCAGATACGCACAGATACGCAGTATTTT. As protein: CASSQIRTDTQYF.

This clone occurred once. This chain joins TRBV10-2 and TRBJ2-3; D remains unclear. V lost 8 bases and J lost 3, with 12 bases in between. From germline, CDR1 is WSHSY and CDR2 SAAADI. This CDR3 has 13 residues. This CDR3 reads CASLYWETDTQYF. DNA of the CDR3: TGCGCCAGCCTCTACTGGGAAACAGATACGCAGTATTTT.

This chain connects TRBV14 to TRBJ2-3; maybe TRBD2 (5 bases). The germline V and J ends were trimmed by 0 bases and 8 bases, with 12 bases remaining between them. The CDR3 is 14 amino acids. Germline CDR1 and CDR2: SGHDN and FVKESK. The CDR3 loop is CASSQDLAAATQYF. DNA for the CDR3: TGTGCCAGCAGCCAAGATTTGGCAGCGGCTACGCAGTATTTT.

The chain recombines TRBV7-2 with TRBJ2-7, with D unclear. This CDR3 spans 14 amino acids. The germline V gene has CDR1 SGHTA and CDR2 FQGNSA. V was cut by 1 base and J by 11 bases, with 18 bases left in between. The CDR3 DNA follows: TGTGCCAGCAGCTTAGGCGGATCCGAAACAGAAAAGTACTTC. Its translation is CASSLGGSETEKYF.

This clone has a single count. The gene calls are TRBV4-3 and TRBJ2-7; no definite D call. V was shortened by 0 bases and J by 2 bases, with 11 bases between the two germline ends. Germline-derived CDR1 and CDR2 are LGHNA and YSLEER. The CDR3 totals 15 residues. CDR3 sequence reads: CASSQDLTVPYEQYF. CDR3 in DNA: TGCGCCAGCAGCCAAGATTTAACCGTTCCCTACGAGCAGTACTTC.

With regard to this clone: Distinct nucleotide sequences in the sample also encode this CDR3. The J gene is TRBJ2-7, the V gene TRBV4-3; either TRBD1 or TRBD2 may fit D (6 bases each). This CDR3 is built from 13 residues. Germline CDR1 and CDR2: LGHNA and YSLEER. V was clipped by 4 bases and J by 1 base, with 8 bases between them. CDR3 in DNA: TGCGCCAGCAGCCGGGGGGCGTCCTACGAGCAGTACTTC. This gives the protein CASSRGASYEQYF.

This chain connects TRBV7-2 to TRBJ1-5, with TRBD1 matching 8 bases. The CDR3 loop spans 15 amino acids. Losses at the gene ends were 5 bases for V and 2 bases for J; bases not matched to a gene: 5. Looked up from germline, CDR1 is SGHTA and CDR2 is FQGNSA. CDR3 region: CASSLLQGGNQPQHF. The CDR3, as DNA: TGTGCCAGCAGCCTTTTACAGGGGGGCAATCAGCCCCAGCATTTT.

The rearrangement links TRBV5-4 to TRBJ2-7; 8 bases match TRBD2. V lost 4 bases and J lost 4; bases outside the gene matches: 7. Germline CDR1 reads SGHNT; CDR2 reads YYREEE (reference sequence). The CDR3 length is 14 residues. CDR3 DNA: TGTGCCAGCAGCCTACCGGGACTAGGTTACGAGCAGTACTTC. As protein: CASSLPGLGYEQYF.

Regarding this clone: Other DNA variants within this sample encode the same CDR3. This sequence joins TRBV7-2 and TRBJ2-3; the D is unclear. Germline V gene data show CDR1 as SGHTA and CDR2 as FQGNSA. The CDR3 loop spans 11 amino acids. Trimming stripped 3 bases from V and 4 bases from J, with 2 bases between. CDR3 nucleotide sequence: TGTGCCAGCAGCTTTGCAGATACGCAGTATTTT. Translation: CASSFADTQYF.

This chain uses TRBV5-5 with TRBJ1-2, with TRBD1 matching over 11 bases. With 3 bases clipped from V and 2 bases from J, the junction kept 12 bases outside the gene matches. This CDR3 has 18 residues. Per germline, CDR1 SGHKS and CDR2 YYEKEE (reference sequence). The CDR3 is CASSWTGGEAPHNYGYTF. As DNA, the CDR3 is TGTGCCAGCAGCTGGACAGGGGGCGAAGCCCCCCACAACTATGGCTACACCTTC. Drawing the rest from reference TRBV5-5 and TRBJ1-2, the complete variable domain is DAGVTQSPTHLIKTRGQQVTLRCSPISGHKSVSWYQQVLGQGPQFIFQYYEKEERGRGNFPDRFSARQFPNYSSELNVNALLLGDSALYLCASSWTGGEAPHNYGYTFGSGTRLTVV.

J is TRBJ2-1 and V is TRBV27, with unresolved D. Per the germline V gene, CDR1 is MNHEY and CDR2 is SMNVEV (reference sequence). This CDR3 is 17 amino acids long. Trimming took off 5 bases at V and 0 bases at J, with 17 bases between the two ends. Here the CDR3 DNA reads TGTGCCAGCAGTCCCGAGCCTCCTTGGAGCTCCTACAATGAGCAGTTCTTC. This gives the protein CASSPEPPWSSYNEQFF.

The chain has TRBV15 and TRBJ2-1; no firm D call. The CDR3 consists of 12 residues. Deletions cut 0 bases from V and 10 bases from J, with 7 bases between. Per germline, CDR1 LNHNV and CDR2 YYDKDF (reference sequence). CDR3 nucleotide sequence: TGTGCCACCAGCAGAGATGGCCCGGAGCAGTTCTTC. It specifies CATSRDGPEQFF.

Comment on this clone: Distinct nucleotide sequences in the sample also encode this CDR3. The genes are TRBV18 and TRBJ2-2; no reliable D call. There are 13 residues in the CDR3. Germline values: CDR1 KGHSH, CDR2 LQKENI. The V gene lost 3 bases and the J gene lost 3 bases, with 5 bases spanning the gap. The CDR3 protein is CASSPGDTGELFF. The DNA for the CDR3 is TGTGCCAGCTCACCTGGTGACACCGGGGAGCTGTTTTTT. Filled out from reference TRBV18 and TRBJ2-2, the complete variable domain reads NAGVMQNPRHLVRRRGQEARLRCSPMKGHSHVYWYRQLPEEGLKFMVYLQKENIIDESGMPKERFSAEFPKEGPSILRIQQVVRGDSAAYFCASSPGDTGELFFGEGSRLTVL.

The rearrangement uses TRBV2 and TRBJ2-7; tentative D call: TRBD2 (6 bases). V dropped 4 bases and J dropped 6 bases, with 10 bases sitting between them. This CDR3 comprises 12 residues. Germline CDR1 reads SNHLY; CDR2 reads FYNNEI. CDR3 coding DNA: TGTGCCAGCAGTGGGCCGGGAGTCGAGCAGTACTTC. Its protein product is CASSGPGVEQYF.